This is a list of T cell receptor beta chains from one sample in a study of PD-L1 blockade in urothelial cancer. Sequenced by immunoSEQ multiplex PCR; TCRdb stores in-frame clones only, minus some. The sample lists more than 55,000 clones, about 81% occurring once. Sequenced material: PBMCs, taken around atezolizumab (anti-PD-L1) treatment. The receptor source for this set is a man in his 70s with urothelial cancer. The CDR3 runs from the conserved cysteine through the conserved F or W. Each record gives: V gene, clone size, CDR3 length, D gene, J gene, CDR3 DNA, CDR3 protein. D genes are given only for firm matches. Some rows have no size entry. The others give once, few or many, or a class for an expanded clone.

V gene: TRBV4-3
clone size: NA
CDR3 length: 15
D gene: NA
J gene: TRBJ1-3
CDR3 DNA: TGCGCCAGCAGCCAAGATTCAGGTGGAGGAAACACCATATATTTT
CDR3 protein: CASSQDSGGGNTIYF

V gene: TRBV9
clone size: once
CDR3 length: 13
D gene: NA
J gene: TRBJ2-5
CDR3 DNA: TGTGCCAGCAGCGCCGGGACTGAAGAGACCCAGTACTTC
CDR3 protein: CASSAGTEETQYF

V gene: TRBV5-6
clone size: NA
CDR3 length: 17
D gene: NA
J gene: TRBJ2-7
CDR3 DNA: TGTGCCAGCAGCTCTTCTGACCCGGAGGGGAGCTCCTACGAGCAGTACTTC
CDR3 protein: CASSSSDPEGSSYEQYF

V gene: TRBV15
clone size: few
CDR3 length: 16
D gene: TRBD2
J gene: TRBJ2-1
CDR3 DNA: TGTGCCACCAGCAGAGAACGAGTAGCGGGGGACAATGAGCAGTTCTTC
CDR3 protein: CATSRERVAGDNEQFF

V gene: TRBV6-5
clone size: many
CDR3 length: 13
D gene: NA
J gene: TRBJ1-1
CDR3 DNA: TGTGCCAGCAGTTGGGGGGGACAAACTGAAGCTTTCTTT
CDR3 protein: CASSWGGQTEAFF

V gene: TRBV6-5
clone size: NA
CDR3 length: 15
D gene: TRBD2
J gene: TRBJ2-5
CDR3 DNA: TGTGCCAGCAGTCCGGGACTAGCGGTACAAGAGACCCAGTACTTC
CDR3 protein: CASSPGLAVQETQYF

V gene: TRBV28
clone size: once
CDR3 length: 13
D gene: NA
J gene: TRBJ2-7
CDR3 DNA: TGTGCCAGCAGCCTCGGGTCTTACTACGAGCAGTACTTC
CDR3 protein: CASSLGSYYEQYF

V gene: TRBV19
clone size: NA
CDR3 length: 14
D gene: NA
J gene: TRBJ2-7
CDR3 DNA: TGTGCCAGTAGTATATCAGGGATAACCTACGAGCAGTACTTC
CDR3 protein: CASSISGITYEQYF

V gene: TRBV7-6
clone size: NA
CDR3 length: 16
D gene: TRBD1
J gene: TRBJ2-2
CDR3 DNA: TGTGCCAGCAGCTTATACACAGGGGCGAACACCGGGGAGCTGTTTTTT
CDR3 protein: CASSLYTGANTGELFF

V gene: TRBV2
clone size: NA
CDR3 length: 14
D gene: TRBD2
J gene: TRBJ2-1
CDR3 DNA: TGTGCCAGCAGTAATGTCGGGAGGAATGATGAGCAGTTCTTC
CDR3 protein: CASSNVGRNDEQFF

V gene: TRBV6-6
clone size: NA
CDR3 length: 12
D gene: NA
J gene: TRBJ1-3
CDR3 DNA: TGTGCCAGCAGTTCAATTGGAAACACCATATATTTT
CDR3 protein: CASSSIGNTIYF

V gene: TRBV4-3
clone size: NA
CDR3 length: 16
D gene: NA
J gene: TRBJ2-7
CDR3 DNA: TGCGCCAGCAGCCAAGCCCACCGACAGTTTGCCTACGAGCAGTACTTC
CDR3 protein: CASSQAHRQFAYEQYF

V gene: TRBV7-9
clone size: NA
CDR3 length: 13
D gene: TRBD1
J gene: TRBJ2-7
CDR3 DNA: TGTGCCAGCAGCACGACAGGGGGTTACGAGCAGTACTTC
CDR3 protein: CASSTTGGYEQYF

V gene: TRBV19
clone size: NA
CDR3 length: 14
D gene: NA
J gene: TRBJ2-1
CDR3 DNA: TGTGCCAGTAGTACCGGAAGGGGGAGAGGTGAGCAGTTCTTC
CDR3 protein: CASSTGRGRGEQFF

V gene: TRBV4-1
clone size: NA
CDR3 length: 16
D gene: NA
J gene: TRBJ2-1
CDR3 DNA: TGCGCCAGCAGCCAAACTTCGGCAGGGGACTACAATGAGCAGTTCTTC
CDR3 protein: CASSQTSAGDYNEQFF

V gene: TRBV5-5
clone size: few
CDR3 length: 15
D gene: TRBD1
J gene: TRBJ2-2
CDR3 DNA: TGTGCCAGCAGCTCGCAGGGGGCGCTTACCGGGGAGCTGTTTTTT
CDR3 protein: CASSSQGALTGELFF

V gene: TRBV15
clone size: few
CDR3 length: 16
D gene: NA
J gene: TRBJ2-1
CDR3 DNA: TGTGCCACCAGCAGAGGAGGGATGGGGGGCTACAATGAGCAGTTCTTC
CDR3 protein: CATSRGGMGGYNEQFF

V gene: TRBV4-2
clone size: NA
CDR3 length: 15
D gene: NA
J gene: TRBJ2-2
CDR3 DNA: TGTGCCAGCAGCCAGGAAACAGGGAACACCGGGGAGCTGTTTTTT
CDR3 protein: CASSQETGNTGELFF

V gene: TRBV5-4
clone size: NA
CDR3 length: 14
D gene: NA
J gene: TRBJ1-2
CDR3 DNA: TGTGCCAGCAGCACAGGCAGGGTTCCCTATGGCTACACCTTC
CDR3 protein: CASSTGRVPYGYTF

V gene: TRBV7-3
clone size: NA
CDR3 length: 15
D gene: TRBD1
J gene: TRBJ2-6
CDR3 DNA: TGTGCCAGCAGCTTCCGGGACAGCCCGACCAACGTCCTGACTTTC
CDR3 protein: CASSFRDSPTNVLTF

V gene: TRBV19
clone size: NA
CDR3 length: 16
D gene: TRBD2
J gene: TRBJ2-7
CDR3 DNA: TGTGCCAGTAGTACGCATAGCGGGAGAAGTCTCGACGAGCAGTACTTC
CDR3 protein: CASSTHSGRSLDEQYF

V gene: TRBV29-1
clone size: NA
CDR3 length: 20
D gene: TRBD1
J gene: TRBJ2-3
CDR3 DNA: TGCAGCGTTGACGGAACAGGGGGCAGGGGAAAAGGGGGAGTTACAGATACGCAGTATTTT
CDR3 protein: CSVDGTGGRGKGGVTDTQYF

V gene: TRBV7-8
clone size: NA
CDR3 length: 14
D gene: NA
J gene: TRBJ1-1
CDR3 DNA: TGTGCCAGCAGCTTAGAGGCGGGGAAGACTGAAGCTTTCTTT
CDR3 protein: CASSLEAGKTEAFF

V gene: TRBV28
clone size: NA
CDR3 length: 16
D gene: TRBD1
J gene: TRBJ1-1
CDR3 DNA: TGTGCCAGCAGTTTCCCCAGGGGGCTGGGTAACACTGAAGCTTTCTTT
CDR3 protein: CASSFPRGLGNTEAFF

V gene: TRBV14
clone size: few
CDR3 length: 13
D gene: NA
J gene: TRBJ1-2
CDR3 DNA: TGTGCCAGCAGCCAAGATACAATCTATGGCTACACCTTC
CDR3 protein: CASSQDTIYGYTF

V gene: TRBV5-1
clone size: NA
CDR3 length: 14
D gene: NA
J gene: TRBJ1-3
CDR3 DNA: TGCGCCAGCAGCCTAGAGAACTCTGGAAACACCATATATTTT
CDR3 protein: CASSLENSGNTIYF